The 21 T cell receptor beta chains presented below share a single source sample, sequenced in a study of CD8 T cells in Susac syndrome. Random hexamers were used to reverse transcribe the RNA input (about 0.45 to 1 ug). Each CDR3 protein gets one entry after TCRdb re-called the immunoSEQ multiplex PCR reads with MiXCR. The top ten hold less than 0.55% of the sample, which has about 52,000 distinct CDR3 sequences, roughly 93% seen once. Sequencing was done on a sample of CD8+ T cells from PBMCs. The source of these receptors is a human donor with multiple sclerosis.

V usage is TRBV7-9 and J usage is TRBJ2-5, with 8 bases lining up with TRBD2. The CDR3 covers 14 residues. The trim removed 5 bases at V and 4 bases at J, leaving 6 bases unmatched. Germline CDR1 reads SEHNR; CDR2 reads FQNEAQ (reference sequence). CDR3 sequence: CASSPPGGAETQYF. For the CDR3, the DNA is TGTGCCAGCAGCCCCCCCGGGGGGGCAGAGACCCAGTACTTC.

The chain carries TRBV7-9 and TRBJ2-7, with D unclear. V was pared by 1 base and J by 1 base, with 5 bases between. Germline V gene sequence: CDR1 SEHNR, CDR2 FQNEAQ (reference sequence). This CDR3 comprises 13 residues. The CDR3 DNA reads TGTGCCAGCAGCTTAGAACATTCCTACGAGCAGTACTTC. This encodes CASSLEHSYEQYF.

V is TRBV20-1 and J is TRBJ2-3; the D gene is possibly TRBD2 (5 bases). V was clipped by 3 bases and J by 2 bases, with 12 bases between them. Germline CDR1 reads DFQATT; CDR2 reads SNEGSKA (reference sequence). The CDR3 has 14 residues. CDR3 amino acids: CSASDGGHTDTQYF. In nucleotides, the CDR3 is TGCAGTGCTAGTGACGGAGGTCACACAGATACGCAGTATTTT.

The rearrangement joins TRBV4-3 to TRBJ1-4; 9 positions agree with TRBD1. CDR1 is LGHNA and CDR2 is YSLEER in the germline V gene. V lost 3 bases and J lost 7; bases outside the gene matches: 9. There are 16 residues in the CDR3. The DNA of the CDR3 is TGCGCCAGCAGCCACGTCATCGACAGGGGGGGTGAAAAACTGTTTTTT. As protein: CASSHVIDRGGEKLFF.

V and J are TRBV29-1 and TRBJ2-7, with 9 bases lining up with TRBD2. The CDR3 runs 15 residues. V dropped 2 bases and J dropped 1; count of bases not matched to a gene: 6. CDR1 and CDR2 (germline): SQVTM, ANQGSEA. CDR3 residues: CSVEFPSGTSYEQYF. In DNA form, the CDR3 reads TGCAGCGTTGAATTTCCTAGCGGGACTTCCTACGAGCAGTACTTC.

CDR3 residues: CASSPATTYEQYF. In nucleotides, the CDR3 is TGTGCCAGTAGTCCAGCGACGACCTACGAGCAGTACTTC. The rearrangement uses TRBV19 and TRBJ2-7; D unresolved. CDR3 length: 13 residues. V was cut by 5 bases and J by 2 bases, with 10 bases left in between. CDR1 is LNHDA, CDR2 SQIVND, per germline (reference sequence).

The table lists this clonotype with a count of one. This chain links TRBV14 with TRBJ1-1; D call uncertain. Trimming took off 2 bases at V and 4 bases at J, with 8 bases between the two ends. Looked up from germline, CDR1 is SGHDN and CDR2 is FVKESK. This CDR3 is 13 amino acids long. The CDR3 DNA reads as TGTGCCAGCAGCCAATTAATGTTCACTGAAGCTTTCTTT. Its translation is CASSQLMFTEAFF.

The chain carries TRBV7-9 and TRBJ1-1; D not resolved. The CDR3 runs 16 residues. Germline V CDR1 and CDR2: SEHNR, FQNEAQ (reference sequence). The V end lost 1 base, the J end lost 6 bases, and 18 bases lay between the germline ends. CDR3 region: CASSLGSPYSGAEAFF. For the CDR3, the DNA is TGTGCCAGCAGCTTAGGGTCTCCTTACTCAGGAGCTGAAGCTTTCTTT.

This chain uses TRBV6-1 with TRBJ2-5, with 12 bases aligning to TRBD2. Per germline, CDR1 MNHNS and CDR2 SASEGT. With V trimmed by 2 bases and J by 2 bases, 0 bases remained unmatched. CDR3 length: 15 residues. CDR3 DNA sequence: TGTGCCAGCAGTGAACTAGCGGGGGGGCAAGAGACCCAGTACTTC. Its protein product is CASSELAGGQETQYF.

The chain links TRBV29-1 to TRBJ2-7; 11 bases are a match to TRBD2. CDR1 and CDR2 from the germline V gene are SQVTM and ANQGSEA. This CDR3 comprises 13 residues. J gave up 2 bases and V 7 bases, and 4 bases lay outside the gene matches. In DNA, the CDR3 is TGCAGCGCTAGCGGGGGGACGACCTACGAGCAGTACTTC. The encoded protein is CSASGGTTYEQYF.

The CDR3 is CASSTRDRWGYTF. CDR3 nucleotide sequence: TGTGCCAGCAGTACCCGGGACAGATGGGGCTACACCTTC. The chain is built from TRBV6-2 or TRBV6-3 and TRBJ1-2, with TRBD1 matching over 7 bases. The CDR3 has 13 amino acids. Germline V gene lookup returns CDR1 MNHEY and CDR2 SVGEGT. The ends lost 5 bases at V and 8 bases at J; junction bases unmatched: 8.

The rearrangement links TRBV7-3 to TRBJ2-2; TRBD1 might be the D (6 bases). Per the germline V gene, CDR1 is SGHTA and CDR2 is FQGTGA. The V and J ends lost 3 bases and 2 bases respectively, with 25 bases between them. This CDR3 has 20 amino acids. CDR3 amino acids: CASSFLITGSSLLNTGELFF. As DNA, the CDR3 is TGTGCCAGCAGCTTCCTTATTACAGGGTCCTCTCTCCTTAACACCGGGGAGCTGTTTTTT.

The DNA of the CDR3 is TGTGCCAGCAGTGAATATTCGGGGCAGGCACCCACGTATTTT. Translated: CASSEYSGQAPTYF. The V and J genes are TRBV25-1 and TRBJ2-3, with D possibly being TRBD1 or TRBD2 (5 bases each). With 0 bases removed from V and 14 bases from J, the gap between germline ends came to 18 bases. The CDR3 is made up of 14 amino acids. CDR1 and CDR2 from the germline V gene are MGHDK and SYGVNS.

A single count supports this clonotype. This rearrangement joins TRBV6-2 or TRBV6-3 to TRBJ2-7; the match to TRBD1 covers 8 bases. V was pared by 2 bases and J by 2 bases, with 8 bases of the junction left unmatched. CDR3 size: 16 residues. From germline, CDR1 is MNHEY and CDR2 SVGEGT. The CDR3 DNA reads TGTGCCAGCAGTTACACCGGGACAGGTATCACCTACGAGCAGTACTTC. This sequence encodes CASSYTGTGITYEQYF.

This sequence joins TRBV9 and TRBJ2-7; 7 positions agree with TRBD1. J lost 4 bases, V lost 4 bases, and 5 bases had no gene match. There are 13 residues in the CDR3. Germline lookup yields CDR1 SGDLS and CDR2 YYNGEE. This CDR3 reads CASSMGQYYEQYF. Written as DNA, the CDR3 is TGTGCCAGCAGCATGGGACAGTATTACGAGCAGTACTTC.

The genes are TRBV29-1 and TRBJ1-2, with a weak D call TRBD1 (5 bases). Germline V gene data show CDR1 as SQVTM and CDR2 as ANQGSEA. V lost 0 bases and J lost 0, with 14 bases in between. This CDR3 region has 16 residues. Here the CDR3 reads CSVEDLWQGANYGYTF. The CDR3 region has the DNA TGCAGCGTTGAAGATCTCTGGCAGGGAGCTAACTATGGCTACACCTTC.

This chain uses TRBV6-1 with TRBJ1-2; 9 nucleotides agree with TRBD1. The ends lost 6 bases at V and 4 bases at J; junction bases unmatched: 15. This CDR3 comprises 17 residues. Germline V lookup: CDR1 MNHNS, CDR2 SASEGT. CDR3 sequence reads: CASRRLGRDRVCYGYTF. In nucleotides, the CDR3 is TGTGCCAGCAGGAGACTCGGGCGGGACAGGGTTTGCTATGGCTACACCTTC.

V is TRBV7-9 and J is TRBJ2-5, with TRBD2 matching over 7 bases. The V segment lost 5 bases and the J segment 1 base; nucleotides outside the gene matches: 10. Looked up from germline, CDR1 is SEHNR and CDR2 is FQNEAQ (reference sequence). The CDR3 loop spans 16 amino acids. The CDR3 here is CASSIRPGGSQETQYF. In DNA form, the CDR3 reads TGTGCCAGCAGCATAAGGCCCGGGGGGAGCCAAGAGACCCAGTACTTC.

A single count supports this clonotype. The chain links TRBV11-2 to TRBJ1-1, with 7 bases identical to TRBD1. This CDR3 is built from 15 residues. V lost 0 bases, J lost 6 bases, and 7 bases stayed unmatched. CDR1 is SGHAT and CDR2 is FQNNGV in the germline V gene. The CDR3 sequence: CASSLEGQGVAEAFF. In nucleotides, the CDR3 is TGTGCCAGCAGCTTAGAGGGGCAGGGGGTAGCTGAAGCTTTCTTT.

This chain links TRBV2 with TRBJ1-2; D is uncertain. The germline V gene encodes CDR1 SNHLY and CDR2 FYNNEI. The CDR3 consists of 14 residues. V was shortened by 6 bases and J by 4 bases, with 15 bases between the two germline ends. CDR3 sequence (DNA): TGTGCCAGCAGCCTCCCATGGGGAAGCTATGGCTACACCTTC. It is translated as CASSLPWGSYGYTF.

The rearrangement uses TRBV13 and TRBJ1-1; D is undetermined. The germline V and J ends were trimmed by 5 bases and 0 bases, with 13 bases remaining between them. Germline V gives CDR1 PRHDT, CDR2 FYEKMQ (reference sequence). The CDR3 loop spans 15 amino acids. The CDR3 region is CASSTDRELNTEAFF. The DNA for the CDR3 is TGTGCCAGCAGCACCGACCGGGAACTGAACACTGAAGCTTTCTTT.